The 26 T cell receptor beta chains below were found in one sample sequenced in a study of liver allograft versus peripheral blood T cells. Turning to the study itself: Transplanted-liver T cell receptor repertoires were compared with recipients' peripheral blood repertoires.

TCRdb independently ran MiXCR on the reads; one entry per CDR3 protein. The repertoire consists of roughly 9,000 distinct CDR3 sequences, with roughly 17% occurring once and the leading ten covering 1.5% to 2%. All receptors derive from a human patient who had a liver transplant. Some T cells here may be from the graft donor.

This clonotype was detected only a few times. V gene TRBV12-3 or TRBV12-4 combines with J gene TRBJ1-2; 8 bases are a match to TRBD1. CDR3 size: 14 residues. V gave up 7 bases and J gave up 4 bases; unmatched junction bases: 8. The chain's CDR3 is CASTPGRGPYGYTF. The CDR3 DNA reads as TGTGCCAGCACCCCGGGCAGGGGGCCCTATGGCTACACCTTC.

The V call is TRBV9, the J call TRBJ2-7; TRBD1 matches at 8 bases. Germline CDR1 SGDLS, CDR2 YYNGEE. The CDR3 covers 16 residues. Unmatched junction bases numbered 18, after V lost 4 bases and J lost 9 bases. The chain's CDR3 is CASSLQEDRVPHVQYF. CDR3 coding DNA: TGTGCCAGCAGCTTACAAGAGGACAGGGTCCCTCACGTGCAGTACTTC.

This clonotype is judged medium-sized. This chain connects TRBV15 to TRBJ1-3; no firm D call. The V gene's germline CDR1 is LNHNV and CDR2 YYDKDF (reference sequence). Trimming shortened V by 4 bases and J by 0 bases, and 10 bases separated the two germline ends. CDR3 length: 15 residues. The CDR3 loop reads CATSTDNASGNTIYF. The CDR3, as DNA: TGTGCCACCAGCACAGACAATGCCTCTGGAAACACCATATATTTT.

This clonotype has ten or more counts. The chain uses TRBV28 and TRBJ1-1; 7 bases fit TRBD1. Trimming cost V 11 bases and J 10 bases; bases outside gene matches: 16. From germline, CDR1 is MDHEN and CDR2 SYDVKM. This CDR3 is 13 amino acids long. The CDR3 sequence: CAGGKWGAGGAFF. In nucleotides, the CDR3 is TGTGCCGGGGGTAAATGGGGGGCAGGGGGAGCTTTCTTT.

The CDR3 reads CSAPVGPSNTEAFF. Here the CDR3 DNA reads TGCAGTGCCCCGGTCGGCCCCTCGAACACTGAAGCTTTCTTT. This rearrangement joins TRBV20-1 to TRBJ1-1, with D hard to call. Looked up from germline, CDR1 is DFQATT and CDR2 is SNEGSKA (reference sequence). The CDR3 is 14 amino acids. Trimming shortened V by 6 bases and J by 1 base, and 15 bases separated the two germline ends.

This chain connects TRBV30 to TRBJ1-1; D not certain. Per the germline V gene, CDR1 is GTSNPN and CDR2 is SVGIG (reference sequence). The CDR3 length is 11 residues. Trimming cost V 1 base and J 8 bases, with 8 bases left between them. The CDR3 loop is CAWSGIGEAFF. The CDR3 region has the DNA TGTGCCTGGAGTGGGATTGGGGAAGCTTTCTTT. Full variable domain (missing parts from reference TRBV30 and TRBJ1-1): SQTIHQWPATLVQPVGSPLSLECTVEGTSNPNLYWYRQAAGRGLQLLFYSVGIGQISSEVPQNLSASRPQDRQFILSSKKLLLSDSGFYLCAWSGIGEAFFGQGTRLTVV.

By sample share, this clonotype is medium-sized (0.01 to 0.1%). The chain employs TRBV6-5 and TRBJ1-2; D gene uncertain. The CDR3 is 13 residues long. Germline CDR1 reads MNHEY; CDR2 reads SVGAGI. Trimming shortened V by 6 bases and J by 4 bases, and 12 bases separated the two germline ends. The CDR3 DNA reads as TGTGCCAGCAGCCTCGACGGCCTCTATGGCTACACCTTC. It specifies CASSLDGLYGYTF.

Judged by abundance, this clonotype is medium-sized. The rearrangement links TRBV18 to TRBJ1-1; perhaps TRBD1 as D (6 bases). Trimming stripped 5 bases from V and 1 base from J, with 8 bases between. The length of the CDR3 is 13 residues. The germline CDR1 and CDR2 sequences are KGHSH and LQKENI. CDR3 in amino acids: CASSEGQNTEAFF. In DNA form, the CDR3 reads TGTGCCAGCTCAGAGGGACAGAACACTGAAGCTTTCTTT.

The sample holds a few counts of this clonotype. The V call is TRBV30, the J call TRBJ1-1; no clear D gene. The germline V gene encodes CDR1 GTSNPN and CDR2 SVGIG (reference sequence). The ends were cut back, 6 bases at V and 5 bases at J, with 16 bases in the middle. The CDR3 is 13 residues long. CDR3 DNA sequence: TGTGCCTGTACCCGGACGCGAAATACTGAAGCTTTCTTT. Its protein product is CACTRTRNTEAFF.

In nucleotides, the CDR3 is TGCAGCGTTGACGGGCAGGGGGCGGCGAGTGAAAAACTGTTTTTT. Translation: CSVDGQGAASEKLFF. The chain couples TRBV29-1 to TRBJ1-4; the match to TRBD1 covers 8 bases. The J segment lost 7 bases and the V segment lost 3 bases, leaving 10 bases of the junction unmatched. CDR3 size: 15 residues. The germline V gene has CDR1 SQVTM and CDR2 ANQGSEA.

Only a few counts were recorded for this clonotype. The V gene is TRBV20-1, the J gene TRBJ2-3; TRBD2 aligns across 9 bases. Germline loops: CDR1 DFQATT, CDR2 SNEGSKA (reference sequence). The CDR3 runs 15 residues. The V gene end was trimmed by 5 bases and the J gene end by 5 bases; junction bases not matched to a gene: 11. The CDR3 DNA is TGCAGTGCTCCCCTGGCGGGGGGGGCCCAAGATACGCAGTATTTT. Protein: CSAPLAGGAQDTQYF.

The rearrangement uses TRBV7-9 and TRBJ1-6, with D possibly TRBD1 on 6 matching bases. The germline V gene encodes CDR1 SEHNR and CDR2 FQNEAQ (reference sequence). The CDR3 has 18 residues. V shed 6 bases and J shed 8 bases, with 26 bases lying between them. The CDR3 DNA follows: TGTGCCAGCAGTAGTAGGGGGGCCGGACAATTCTGGGATTCACCCCTCCACTTT. It is translated as CASSSRGAGQFWDSPLHF. Variable domain in full (rest from reference TRBV7-9 and TRBJ1-6): DTGVSQNPRHKITKRGQNVTFRCDPISEHNRLYWYRQTLGQGPEFLTYFQNEAQLEKSRLLSDRFSAERPKGSFSTLEIQRTEQGDSAMYLCASSSRGAGQFWDSPLHFGNGTRLTVT.

This clonotype has a single count. A much larger clone lies one base from this, so it may be a read error. This chain connects TRBV12-3 or TRBV12-4 to TRBJ1-5; unclear D gene. CDR3 length: 14 residues. The DNA of the CDR3 is TGTACCAGCAGTTTAGCGCAGGGCAATCAGCCCCAGCATTTT. Translation gives CTSSLAQGNQPQHF.

This clonotype was detected only a few times. V gene TRBV12-3 or TRBV12-4 combines with J gene TRBJ2-7, with TRBD1 matching over 10 bases. V dropped 5 bases and J dropped 3; count of bases not matched to a gene: 10. This CDR3 is built from 16 residues. In nucleotides, the CDR3 is TGTGCCAGCAGTGGACTGCCGGGACAGGGGATCTACGAGCAGTACTTC. Translating it yields CASSGLPGQGIYEQYF.

The V gene is TRBV7-2, the J gene TRBJ1-2; no definite D call. Germline CDR1 and CDR2: SGHTA and FQGNSA. V was pared by 2 bases and J by 0 bases, with 4 bases between. This CDR3 region has 13 residues. CDR3 in amino acids: CASSLIPNYGYTF. CDR3 DNA: TGTGCCAGCAGCTTAATACCTAACTATGGCTACACCTTC.

By frequency in the sample, this clonotype is medium-sized (0.01 to 0.1%). V usage is TRBV18 and J usage is TRBJ1-1, with a weak D call TRBD1 (5 bases). Germline CDR1 reads KGHSH; CDR2 reads LQKENI. The CDR3 runs 11 residues. Trimming removed 4 bases from V and 11 bases from J, with 11 bases in between. The CDR3 DNA reads TGTGCCAGCTCACTCCAGGGTGACGCTTTCTTT. This translates into CASSLQGDAFF.

This clonotype is medium-sized (0.01 to 0.1%) within its sample. This sequence joins TRBV24-1 and TRBJ1-2, with D unclear. V was shortened by 4 bases and J by 8 bases, with 16 bases between the two germline ends. CDR1 is KGHDR, CDR2 SFDVKD, per germline. The CDR3 is made up of 14 amino acids. The CDR3 region has the DNA TGTGCCACCAGTGACGAGGACCCCGACGGAGGCTACACCTTC. Translated: CATSDEDPDGGYTF.

The V and J genes are TRBV11-2 and TRBJ1-2, with unresolved D. Germline CDR1 and CDR2: SGHAT and FQNNGV. V shed 5 bases and J shed 5 bases, with 12 bases lying between them. CDR3 length: 13 amino acids. Here the CDR3 DNA reads TGTGCCAGCAGCCCTAGGACTGATTATGGCTACACCTTC. This gives the protein CASSPRTDYGYTF.

By share, this clonotype ranks as medium-sized. The rearrangement links TRBV19 to TRBJ1-5; a possible D gene is TRBD1 (5 bases). Trimming took 5 bases from V and 5 from J, leaving 10 bases between them. Germline V gene sequence: CDR1 LNHDA, CDR2 SQIVND (reference sequence). The CDR3 sequence is 13 residues long. For the CDR3, the DNA is TGTGCCAGTAGTGCGAAAGGGGATCAGCCCCAGCATTTT. Translating gives CASSAKGDQPQHF.

The chain has TRBV30 and TRBJ2-1, with TRBD2 matching 9 bases. The CDR3 sequence is 15 residues long. V gave up 0 bases and J gave up 9 bases; unmatched junction bases: 9. CDR1 and CDR2 from the germline V gene are GTSNPN and SVGIG (reference sequence). For the CDR3, the DNA is TGTGCCTGGAGTGTCGGAGCGGGGGGCCGACTTGAGCAGTTCTTC. It specifies CAWSVGAGGRLEQFF.

The chain recombines TRBV7-9 with TRBJ2-1; 7 nucleotides align to TRBD1. V dropped 3 bases and J dropped 7; count of bases not matched to a gene: 3. Per germline, CDR1 SEHNR and CDR2 FQNEAQ (reference sequence). The CDR3 runs to 13 residues. CDR3 residues: CASSFGTENEQFF. The CDR3 nucleotides are TGTGCCAGCAGCTTCGGGACAGAAAATGAGCAGTTCTTC.

By share of the sample, this clonotype is medium-sized. V usage is TRBV15 and J usage is TRBJ1-5; no reliable D call. The CDR3 spans 14 residues. Looked up from germline, CDR1 is LNHNV and CDR2 is YYDKDF (reference sequence). Trimming stripped 0 bases from V and 6 bases from J, with 9 bases between. CDR3 sequence reads: CATSRDRARQPQHF. DNA of the CDR3: TGTGCCACCAGCAGAGACCGGGCCCGTCAGCCCCAGCATTTT.

This clonotype was seen at least ten times. The V and J genes are TRBV6-1 and TRBJ1-1; no clear D. Germline V gene sequence: CDR1 MNHNS, CDR2 SASEGT. The CDR3 consists of 16 residues. Deletions cut 3 bases from V and 5 bases from J, with 19 bases between. DNA of the CDR3: TGTGCCAGCAGTGATTCCTCCCACGTAGTAAGAACTGAAGCTTTCTTT. This encodes CASSDSSHVVRTEAFF.

By share of the sample, this clonotype is medium-sized. The CDR3 is CAISESGAGTVNTGELFF. In DNA, the CDR3 is TGTGCCATCAGTGAGTCGGGTGCCGGGACAGTGAACACCGGGGAGCTGTTTTTT. The V call is TRBV10-3, the J call TRBJ2-2, with 7 bases lining up with TRBD1. Germline-derived CDR1 and CDR2 are ENHRY and SYGVKD. CDR3 length equals 18 residues. V lost 0 bases and J lost 1; bases outside the gene matches: 8.

This clonotype is medium-sized (0.01 to 0.1%) within its sample. The V gene is TRBV6-5, the J gene TRBJ1-2, with 8 nucleotides matching TRBD1. The length of the CDR3 is 14 residues. Germline V CDR1 and CDR2: MNHEY, SVGAGI. The V and J ends lost 5 bases and 5 bases, in that order; junction bases with no gene match: 7. This chain's CDR3 is CASSPQGQVYGYTF. The CDR3 DNA reads TGTGCCAGCAGTCCCCAGGGACAGGTTTATGGCTACACCTTC.

V and J are TRBV20-1 and TRBJ2-1; D call uncertain. V gave up 1 base and J gave up 5 bases, with 9 bases separating them. This CDR3 contains 13 residues. The germline gives CDR1 DFQATT, CDR2 SNEGSKA (reference sequence). The CDR3 DNA reads as TGCAGTGCTAGAGGGCCCGGGCACAATGAGCAGTTCTTC. Its translation is CSARGPGHNEQFF.